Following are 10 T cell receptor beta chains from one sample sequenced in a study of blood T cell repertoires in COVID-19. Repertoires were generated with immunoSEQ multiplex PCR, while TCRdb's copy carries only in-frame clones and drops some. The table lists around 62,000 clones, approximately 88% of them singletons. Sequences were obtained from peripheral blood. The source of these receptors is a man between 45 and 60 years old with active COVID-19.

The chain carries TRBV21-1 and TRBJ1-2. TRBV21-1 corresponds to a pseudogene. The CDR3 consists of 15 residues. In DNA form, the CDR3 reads TGTGCCAGCAGCAGCCAGGGAGGTGGTGGCTATGGCTACACCTTC. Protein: CASSSQGGGGYGYTF.

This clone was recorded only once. CDR3 amino acids: CASRPGTGSKPQHF. In DNA form, the CDR3 reads TGTGCCAGCAGACCCGGGACAGGCTCAAAGCCCCAGCATTTT. J is TRBJ1-5 and V is TRBV6-5; TRBD1 matches at 8 bases. CDR1 MNHEY and CDR2 SVGAGI come from the germline V gene. V dropped 6 bases and J dropped 8; count of bases not matched to a gene: 9. This CDR3 comprises 14 residues.

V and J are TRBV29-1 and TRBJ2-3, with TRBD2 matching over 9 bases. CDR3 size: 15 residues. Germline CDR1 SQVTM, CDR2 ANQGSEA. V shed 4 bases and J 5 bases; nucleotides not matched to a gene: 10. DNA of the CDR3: TGCAGCGTTGTGGGTAGCGGGAGTTCGATAGATACGCAGTATTTT. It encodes CSVVGSGSSIDTQYF.

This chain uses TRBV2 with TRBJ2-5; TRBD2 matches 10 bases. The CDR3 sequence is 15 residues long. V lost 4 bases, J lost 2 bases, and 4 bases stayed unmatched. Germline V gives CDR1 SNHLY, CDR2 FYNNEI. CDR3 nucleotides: TGTGCCAGCAGTGCTAGCGGGGGCCCACAAGAGACCCAGTACTTC. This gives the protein CASSASGGPQETQYF.

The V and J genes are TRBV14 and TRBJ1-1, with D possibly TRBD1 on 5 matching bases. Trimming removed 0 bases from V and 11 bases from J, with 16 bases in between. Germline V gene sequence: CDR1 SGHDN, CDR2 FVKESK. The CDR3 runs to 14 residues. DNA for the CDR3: TGTGCCAGCAGCCAAGATCCCATTAGGGGTGGCGCTTTCTTT. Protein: CASSQDPIRGGAFF.

DNA of the CDR3: TGTGCCAGCAGTCGCCCGGAGGACACTGAAGCTTTCTTT. This gives the protein CASSRPEDTEAFF. The chain is built from TRBV6-6 and TRBJ1-1; D ambiguous. From germline, CDR1 is MNHNY and CDR2 SVGAGI (reference sequence). The CDR3 spans 13 residues. Trimming removed 5 bases at V and 3 bases at J, with 10 bases between.

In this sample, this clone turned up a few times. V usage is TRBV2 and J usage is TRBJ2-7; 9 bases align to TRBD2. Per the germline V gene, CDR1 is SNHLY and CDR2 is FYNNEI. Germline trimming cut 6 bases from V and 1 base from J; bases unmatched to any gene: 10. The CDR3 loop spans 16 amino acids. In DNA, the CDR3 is TGTGCCAGCAGGCTCCTGGCTAGCGGGGAATCCTACGAGCAGTACTTC. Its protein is CASRLLASGESYEQYF.

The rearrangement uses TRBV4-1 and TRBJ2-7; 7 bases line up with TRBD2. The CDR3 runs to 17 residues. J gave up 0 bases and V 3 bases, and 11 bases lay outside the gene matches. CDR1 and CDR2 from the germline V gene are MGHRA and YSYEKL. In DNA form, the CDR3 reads TGCGCCAGCAGCCAGGGAGCTCCCGGGACTAACTCCTACGAGCAGTACTTC. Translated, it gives CASSQGAPGTNSYEQYF.

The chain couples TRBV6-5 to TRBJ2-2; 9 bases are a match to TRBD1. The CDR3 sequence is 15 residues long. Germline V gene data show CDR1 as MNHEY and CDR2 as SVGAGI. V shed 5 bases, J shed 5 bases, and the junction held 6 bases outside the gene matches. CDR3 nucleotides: TGTGCCAGCAGTCAGGTGACAGGGGGAACCGGGGAGCTGTTTTTT. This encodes CASSQVTGGTGELFF.

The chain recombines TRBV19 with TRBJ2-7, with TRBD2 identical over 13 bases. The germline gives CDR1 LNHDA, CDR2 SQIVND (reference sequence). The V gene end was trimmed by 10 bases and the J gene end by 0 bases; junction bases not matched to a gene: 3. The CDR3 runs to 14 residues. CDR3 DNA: TGTGCCATGGGACTAGCGGGGCACTCCTACGAGCAGTACTTC. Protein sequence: CAMGLAGHSYEQYF.